This T cell receptor (beta chain) was documented in a study of cytomegalovirus exposure and HLA in healthy donors. About the research overall: T cells numbering about 200 million yielded some 100 million unique TCR beta sequences in an earlier analysis.

Whole-study results and caveats: It was 150 to 200 TCR beta chains that were listed as cytomegalovirus-associated. Usually a TCR sequence was rare, but some public TCRs were found in many donors.

Use of 60 Vbeta and 13 Jbeta primers characterized the PCR. Clones were sequenced by immunoSEQ multiplex PCR, and TCRdb holds only the in-frame ones, with some missing. This table holds 190,000 or so clones, roughly 77% found once. This CDR3 comprises 16 residues. Germline CDR1 reads SGHKS; CDR2 reads YYEKEE (reference sequence). The V gene lost 5 bases and the J gene lost 0 bases, with 18 bases spanning the gap. Notes on this clone: Its target is unknown.

The sequenced material came from PBMCs. This rearrangement joins TRBV5-5 to TRBJ2-7; tentative D call: TRBD1 (6 bases). The sequence derives from a male donor in good health and CMV-seropositive. CDR3 in DNA: TGTGCCAGCAGGCTCGCAACAGGGTACAGCTCCTACGAGCAGTACTTC. Protein: CASRLATGYSSYEQYF.